This T cell receptor (beta chain) was identified in a study of PD-1 blockade in classical Hodgkin lymphoma. About the study: Once every 2 weeks, patients received intravenous nivolumab at 3 mg/kg. Study-wide results and limits: Healthy donors reportedly exceeded newly diagnosed patients in baseline TCR diversity. Whoever responded completely had baseline diversity much like that seen in newly diagnosed patients. Unlike CD8+ TCR diversity, which did not rise significantly by C4D1, CD4+ TCR diversity did.

J gave up 3 bases and V 0 bases, and 7 bases lay outside the gene matches. The length of the CDR3 is 17 residues. Germline V lookup: CDR1 LGHNA, CDR2 YNFKEQ. Time point: cycle 4 day 1 (C4D1), after 6 weeks of nivolumab. Every patient was affected by relapse after autologous stem cell transplantation, while exposure to brentuximab vedotin was not uniform. Regarding this clone: Its antigen is unknown.

Only in-frame clones appear in the TCRdb table, and some are missing; sequencing was by immunoSEQ multiplex PCR. This table has roughly 41,000 clones, approximately 71% appearing once. The clonotype originates from a human donor with classical Hodgkin lymphoma. This material consisted of peripheral blood mononuclear cells (PBMCs), taken before the fourth cycle of nivolumab. The V and J genes are TRBV4-2 and TRBJ1-3, with 8 bases identical to TRBD1. The CDR3 reads CASSQDFAGGGGNTIYF. The DNA of the CDR3 is TGTGCCAGCAGCCAAGATTTCGCAGGGGGCGGTGGAAACACCATATATTTT.